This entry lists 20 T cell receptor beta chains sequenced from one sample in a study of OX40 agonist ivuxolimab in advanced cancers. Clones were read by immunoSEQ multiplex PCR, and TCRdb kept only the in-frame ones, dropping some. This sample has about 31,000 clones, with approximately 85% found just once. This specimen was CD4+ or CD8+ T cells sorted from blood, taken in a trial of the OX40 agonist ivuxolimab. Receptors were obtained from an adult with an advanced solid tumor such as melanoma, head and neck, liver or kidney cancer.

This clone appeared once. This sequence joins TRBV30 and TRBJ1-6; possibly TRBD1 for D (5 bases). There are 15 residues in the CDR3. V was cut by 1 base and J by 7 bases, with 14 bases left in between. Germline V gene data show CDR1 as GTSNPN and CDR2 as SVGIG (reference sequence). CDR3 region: CAWSALETENSPLHF. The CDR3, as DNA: TGTGCCTGGAGTGCCCTAGAGACAGAGAATTCACCCCTCCACTTT.

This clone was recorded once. The CDR3, as DNA: TGTGCCAGTGTCTCCGGGGGGGCGGTTGAGCAGTTCTTC. This translates into CASVSGGAVEQFF. This chain uses TRBV11-2 with TRBJ2-1; 8 bases are shared with TRBD2. The CDR3 has 13 amino acids. Germline V CDR1 and CDR2: SGHAT, FQNNGV. The trim removed 9 bases at V and 9 bases at J, leaving 10 bases unmatched.

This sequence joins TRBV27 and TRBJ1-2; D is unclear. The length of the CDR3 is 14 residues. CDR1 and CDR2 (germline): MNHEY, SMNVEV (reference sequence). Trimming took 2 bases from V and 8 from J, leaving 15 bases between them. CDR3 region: CASSLNPVSGGYTF. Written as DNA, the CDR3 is TGTGCCAGCAGTTTAAATCCGGTCAGCGGGGGCTACACCTTC.

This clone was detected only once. CDR3 nucleotide sequence: TGTGCCAGCAGTTACCGGGGAACGCAAGAGACCCAGTACTTC. It codes for CASSYRGTQETQYF. V and J are TRBV7-9 and TRBJ2-5; D is perhaps TRBD2 (5 bases). With 6 bases removed from V and 2 bases from J, the gap between germline ends came to 13 bases. The CDR3 is 14 amino acids. Germline CDR1 and CDR2: SEHNR and FQNEAQ (reference sequence).

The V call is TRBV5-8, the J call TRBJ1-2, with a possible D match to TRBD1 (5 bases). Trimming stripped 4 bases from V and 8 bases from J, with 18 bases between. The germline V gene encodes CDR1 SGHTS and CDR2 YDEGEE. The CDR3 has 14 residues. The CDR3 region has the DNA TGTGCCAGCAGCCGACGACAGTTCTTTGGGGGCTACACCTTC. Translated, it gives CASSRRQFFGGYTF.

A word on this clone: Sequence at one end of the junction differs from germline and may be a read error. The DNA of the CDR3 is TGTGCTAGCAGCTCCGGACTCGGAGATACGCAGTATTTT. It specifies CASSSGLGDTQYF. The V call is TRBV7-7, the J call TRBJ2-3, with D possibly being TRBD2 (5 bases). This CDR3 has 13 amino acids. CDR1 and CDR2 from the germline V gene are SSHAT and FNYEAQ (reference sequence).

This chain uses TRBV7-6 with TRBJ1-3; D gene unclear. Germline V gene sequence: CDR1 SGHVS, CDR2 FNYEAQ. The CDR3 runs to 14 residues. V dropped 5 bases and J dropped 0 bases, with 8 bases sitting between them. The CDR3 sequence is CASSPWSSGNTIYF. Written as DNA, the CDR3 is TGTGCCAGCAGCCCATGGAGCTCTGGAAACACCATATATTTT.

The CDR3 nucleotides read TGTGCCAGCAGTATAACAGGGGGCTACGAGCAGTACTTC. Translating gives CASSITGGYEQYF. The J gene is TRBJ2-7, the V gene TRBV27; 8 bases map to TRBD1. This CDR3 has 13 amino acids. CDR1 MNHEY and CDR2 SMNVEV come from the germline V gene (reference sequence). V shed 5 bases and J 3 bases; nucleotides not matched to a gene: 3.

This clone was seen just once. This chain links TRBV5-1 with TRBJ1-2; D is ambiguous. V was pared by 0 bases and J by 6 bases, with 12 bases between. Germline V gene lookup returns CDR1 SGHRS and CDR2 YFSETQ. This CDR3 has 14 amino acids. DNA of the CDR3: TGCGCCAGCAGCTTGGATACACCCTATGATGGCTACACCTTC. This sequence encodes CASSLDTPYDGYTF.

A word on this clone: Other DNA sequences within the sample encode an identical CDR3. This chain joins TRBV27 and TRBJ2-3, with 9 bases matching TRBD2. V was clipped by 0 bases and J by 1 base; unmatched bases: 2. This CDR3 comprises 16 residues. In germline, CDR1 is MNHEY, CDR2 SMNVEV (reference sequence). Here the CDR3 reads CASSLSPSGGTDTQYF. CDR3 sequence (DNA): TGTGCCAGCAGTTTATCCCCTAGCGGGGGCACAGATACGCAGTATTTT.

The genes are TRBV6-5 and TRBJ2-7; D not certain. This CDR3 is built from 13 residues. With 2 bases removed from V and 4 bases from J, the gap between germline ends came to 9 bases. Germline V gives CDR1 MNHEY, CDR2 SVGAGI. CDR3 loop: CASSYQQPYEQYF. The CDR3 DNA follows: TGTGCCAGCAGTTACCAACAGCCTTACGAGCAGTACTTC.

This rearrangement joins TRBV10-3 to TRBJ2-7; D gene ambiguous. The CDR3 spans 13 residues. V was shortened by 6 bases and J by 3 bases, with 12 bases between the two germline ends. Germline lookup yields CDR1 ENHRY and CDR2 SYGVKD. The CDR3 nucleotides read TGTGCCATCAGGGGGATAAAAGGCTACGAGCAGTACTTC. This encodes CAIRGIKGYEQYF.

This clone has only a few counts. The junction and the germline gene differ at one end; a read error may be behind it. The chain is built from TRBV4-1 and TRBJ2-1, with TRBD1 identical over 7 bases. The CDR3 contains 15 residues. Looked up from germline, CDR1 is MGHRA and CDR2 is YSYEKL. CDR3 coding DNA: TGTGCCAGCAGCTTGGGAGACAGGGCCTACAATGAGCAGTTCTTC. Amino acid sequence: CASSLGDRAYNEQFF.

CDR3 nucleotides: TGTGCCAGCAGTTTCCAGTCGGGGGATGAGCAGTTCTTC. Encoded protein: CASSFQSGDEQFF. This chain uses TRBV27 with TRBJ2-1; D is perhaps TRBD2 (6 bases). Trimming stripped 3 bases from V and 8 bases from J, with 11 bases between. The CDR3 has 13 amino acids. Germline-derived CDR1 and CDR2 are MNHEY and SMNVEV (reference sequence).

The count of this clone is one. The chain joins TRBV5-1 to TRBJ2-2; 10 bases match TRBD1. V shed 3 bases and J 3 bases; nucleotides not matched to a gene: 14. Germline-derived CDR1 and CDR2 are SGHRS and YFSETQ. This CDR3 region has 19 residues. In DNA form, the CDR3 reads TGCGCCAGCAGCTCGACCGGGACAGGGGCCCTATTGGACACCGGGGAGCTGTTTTTT. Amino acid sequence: CASSSTGTGALLDTGELFF.

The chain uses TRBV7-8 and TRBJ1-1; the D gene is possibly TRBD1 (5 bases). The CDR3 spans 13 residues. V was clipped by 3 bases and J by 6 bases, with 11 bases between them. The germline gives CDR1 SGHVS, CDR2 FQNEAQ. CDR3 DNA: TGTGCCAGCAGCTTGAGGTCGACAGCTGAAGCTTTCTTT. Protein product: CASSLRSTAEAFF.

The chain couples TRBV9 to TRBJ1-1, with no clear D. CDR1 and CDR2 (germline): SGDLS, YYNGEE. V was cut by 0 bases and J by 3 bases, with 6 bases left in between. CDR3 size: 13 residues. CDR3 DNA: TGTGCCAGCAGCGTAGGGGCTTACACTGAAGCTTTCTTT. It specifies CASSVGAYTEAFF. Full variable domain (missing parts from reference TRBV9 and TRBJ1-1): DSGVTQTPKHLITATGQRVTLRCSPRSGDLSVYWYQQSLDQGLQFLIQYYNGEERAKGNILERFSAQQFPDLHSELNLSSLELGDSALYFCASSVGAYTEAFFGQGTRLTVV.

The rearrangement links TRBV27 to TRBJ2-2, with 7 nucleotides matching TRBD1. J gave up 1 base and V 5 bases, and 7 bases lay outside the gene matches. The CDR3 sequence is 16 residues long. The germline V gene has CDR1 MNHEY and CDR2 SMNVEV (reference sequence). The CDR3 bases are TGTGCCAGCAGTCGTACAGGGGATAGGAACACCGGGGAGCTGTTTTTT. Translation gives CASSRTGDRNTGELFF.

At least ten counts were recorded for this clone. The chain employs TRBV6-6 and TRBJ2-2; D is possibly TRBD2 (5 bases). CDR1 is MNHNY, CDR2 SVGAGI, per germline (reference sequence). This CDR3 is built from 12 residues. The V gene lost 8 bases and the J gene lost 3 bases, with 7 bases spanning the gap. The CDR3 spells CASERDTGELFF. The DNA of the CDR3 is TGTGCCAGCGAGAGGGACACCGGGGAGCTGTTTTTT.

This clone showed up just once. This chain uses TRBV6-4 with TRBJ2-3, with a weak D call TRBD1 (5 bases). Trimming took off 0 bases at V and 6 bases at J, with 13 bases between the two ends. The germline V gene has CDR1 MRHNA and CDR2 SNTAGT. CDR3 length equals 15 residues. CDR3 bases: TGTGCCAGCAGTGACTCGGGCCAGGGTGCTGATACGCAGTATTTT. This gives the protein CASSDSGQGADTQYF.